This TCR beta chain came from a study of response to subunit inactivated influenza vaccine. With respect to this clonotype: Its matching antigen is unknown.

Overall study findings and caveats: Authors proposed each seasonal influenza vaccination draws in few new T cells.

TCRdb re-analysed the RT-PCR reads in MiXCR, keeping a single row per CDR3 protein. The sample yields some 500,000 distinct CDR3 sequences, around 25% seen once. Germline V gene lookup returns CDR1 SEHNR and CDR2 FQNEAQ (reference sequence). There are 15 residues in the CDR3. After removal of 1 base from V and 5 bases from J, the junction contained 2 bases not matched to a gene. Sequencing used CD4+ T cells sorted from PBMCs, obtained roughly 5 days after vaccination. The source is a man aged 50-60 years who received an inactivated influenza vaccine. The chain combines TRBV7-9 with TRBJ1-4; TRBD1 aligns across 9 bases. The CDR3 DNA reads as TGTGCCAGCAGCTTAGTGGACAGGGGAAATGAAAAACTGTTTTTT. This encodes CASSLVDRGNEKLFF.